This TCR beta chain stems from a study of cytotoxic CD8 clonotypes in ibrutinib-treated CLL (dated by TCRdb to the early 2020s). For the study in its entirety: The cohort had ten to twelve relapsed/refractory and around 15 treatment-naive patients; 17 were IGHV unmutated. Partial responses were observed in about 24 patients and complete responses in 2; after a median follow-up of around 64 months, remission was maintained in some 14 patients and progression was observed in approximately 12. Samples at response were collected after a median of about 12 months of treatment, with a range of 6 to 36 months. Samples averaged roughly 260,000 productive templates and some 91,000 productive rearrangements. Longitudinal samples were available for about 30% of the roughly 86 trial participants. Cryopreserved peripheral blood mononuclear cells were collected before treatment, at response, and at either disease progression or sustained remission. All remission and progressive disease samples were collected while patients were still receiving ibrutinib. Summary of the overall study and its limitations: Sampling times were not matched between patients in sustained remission and patients whose disease was progressing, and lymph node repertoires were not examined. Baseline clonality exceeded that of age-matched healthy donors and correlated strongly with circulating CD8+ T-cell counts. Public clonotypes were found to be uncommon and were observed to contract or remain stable during treatment; the increase in clonality was shown to reflect expansion of private clonotypes at ibrutinib response. At ibrutinib response clonality went up, during sustained remission it held steady, and at progression it dropped back toward baseline.

A note on this clone: This clone's antigen is unknown. Base qualities are not at hand, and no much larger clone is one base apart.

CDR3 length: 17 amino acids, cysteine to phenylalanine. The retained sequence is limited to the CDR3, 51 bases, with the frame set at the first base. Clipping removes 7 bases from V and 5 bases from J, with 18 as the unmatched junction base count. CDR1 SGDLS and CDR2 YYNGEE are derived from the germline V gene. A MiSeq instrument was used for deep resolution sequencing, which targeted depths ranging from 1 in 1 million up to 1 in 200,000 T cells, with coverage averaging 10x for each clonotype. The immunoSEQ hsTCRB Kit was used to generate TCR beta libraries. Turning to the authors' computational methods: Data were analyzed with ImmunoSEQ Data Assistant and ImmunoSEQ Analyzer, with V, D and J genes assigned per IMGT definitions. Clonality, which ranges from 0 to 1, was calculated as one minus the normalized Shannon entropy of productive rearrangement frequencies. Only overrepresented clonotypes making up at least 0.05% of each patient's repertoire were included in the public clonotype analysis. More than ten repertoires from age-matched healthy donors, obtained from immuneACCESS, served as clonality controls. TCRdb retrieved this table from immuneACCESS and kept in-frame rearrangements only. Not all clones are present; in checked studies, unresolved V genes account for under half, and no reason is known for the remainder. V and J calls plus clone size are reproduced from that table; the DNA served to infer D and trimming. The sample contains more than 200,000 clones, around three quarters of them found a single time. The ten top clones hold roughly 14% of the sample.

Interpreted using the paper, the time point label stands for: roughly 25 months on ibrutinib. About 2 micrograms of genomic DNA were extracted from cryopreserved PBMCs for TCR beta library preparation. Longitudinal blood samples from CLL patients receiving ibrutinib monotherapy were subjected to high-throughput TCR beta sequencing. Patients were enrolled in a phase 2 open-label single-center ibrutinib monotherapy trial. This clonotype was sampled from a human donor with chronic lymphocytic leukemia. The receptor chain draws on TRBV9 and TRBJ2-7, with 10 middle bases fitting TRBD2. The sample in question was PBMCs, obtained after 24 months of ibrutinib treatment. The bases are TGTGCCAGCTCTCGCGTGATACTAGCGGGAAGAACGGACGAGCAGTACTTC. Translated, it reads CASSRVILAGRTDEQYF.